This T cell receptor beta chain was found in a study of T-cell reconstitution after alpha-beta-depleted transplantation in children. Unique molecular identifiers were built into the TCRbeta library. TCRdb reprocessed the PCR reads via MiXCR and lists one record per CDR3 protein. The profile covers approximately 500,000 distinct CDR3 sequences, with more than 20% appearing a single time and approximately 33% taken by the ten largest. V lost 5 bases, J lost 8 bases, and 10 bases stayed unmatched. From germline, CDR1 is KGHSY and CDR2 FQNENV. This CDR3 has 14 amino acids. Study-level results: At one year after transplant, newly produced T cells mostly accounted for T-cell counts and diversity.

To note about this clonotype: Its antigen is as yet unknown.

The source is a boy under two years old with Wiskott-Aldrich syndrome, due to receive a stem cell transplant. The chain carries TRBV16 and TRBJ2-3, with 7 positions matching TRBD2. Sample: PBMCs, taken before TCRalphabeta/CD19-depleted stem cell transplant. CDR3 nucleotides: TGTGCCAGCAGCTCCGGGACCAGGGAGGGTACGCAGTATTTT. Its translation is CASSSGTREGTQYF.